One sample yielded the 25 T cell receptor beta chains listed below, sequenced in a study of lymphopenia after photon versus proton radiotherapy (dated by TCRdb to between 2018 and 2021). Libraries were built with the immunoSEQ multiplex PCR assay. What TCRdb holds here is the immuneACCESS table cut down to in-frame rearrangements. Part of the clones is not present; checked against another copy, under half of the missing clones reflect an unresolved V gene, and the others are unexplained. For this sample the table gives fewer than 25,000 clones, of which roughly 86% were detected only once. The top ten constitute approximately 2.6% of the sample. The specimen was peripheral blood, collected from a patient treated with photon-based radiotherapy. Every receptor here comes from a woman between 50 and 59 years old with pancreatic cancer.

This clone has more than one count but fewer than ten. The genes are TRBV29-1 and TRBJ1-2; D gene uncertain. The germline V and J ends were trimmed by 0 bases and 8 bases, with 13 bases remaining between them. Germline CDR1 is SQVTM and CDR2 is ANQGSEA. This CDR3 region has 13 residues. CDR3 bases: TGCAGCGTTGAAGATGTGGGAGCCGGCGGCTACACCTTC. It is translated as CSVEDVGAGGYTF.

The chain links TRBV11-2 to TRBJ1-1, with 8 positions matching TRBD1. Germline CDR1 is SGHAT and CDR2 is FQNNGV. CDR3 length: 15 residues. After removal of 4 bases from V and 1 base from J, the junction contained 5 bases not matched to a gene. The CDR3 protein is CASSSQTGANTEAFF. The CDR3 DNA reads TGTGCCAGCAGCTCCCAGACAGGGGCGAACACTGAAGCTTTCTTT.

This chain joins TRBV29-1 and TRBJ2-1; D is unresolved. The V gene's germline CDR1 is SQVTM and CDR2 ANQGSEA. Trimming took off 5 bases at V and 6 bases at J, with 11 bases between the two ends. This CDR3 has 12 amino acids. CDR3 amino acids: CSVMWLGNEQFF. CDR3 sequence (DNA): TGCAGCGTTATGTGGTTGGGCAATGAGCAGTTCTTC.

This clone was seen a few times. This chain joins TRBV5-1 and TRBJ2-2; the D is unclear. This CDR3 has 14 residues. The germline gives CDR1 SGHRS, CDR2 YFSETQ. Deletions cut 4 bases from V and 1 base from J, with 8 bases between. DNA of the CDR3: TGCGCCAGCAGCCCGCGACAGAACACCGGGGAGCTGTTTTTT. Its translation is CASSPRQNTGELFF.

V usage is TRBV6-4 and J usage is TRBJ2-3; D unclear. Per germline, CDR1 MRHNA and CDR2 SNTAGT. This CDR3 spans 12 amino acids. V was cut by 2 bases and J by 6 bases, with 6 bases left in between. DNA for the CDR3: TGTGCCAGCAGTGACGGACGGGATACGCAGTATTTT. Translating it yields CASSDGRDTQYF.

The chain couples TRBV27 to TRBJ2-7; D ambiguous. The CDR3 is 13 amino acids. Deletions cut 3 bases from V and 6 bases from J, with 12 bases between. Germline-derived CDR1 and CDR2 are MNHEY and SMNVEV (reference sequence). The CDR3 reads CASSFKVSTEQYF. In nucleotides, the CDR3 is TGTGCCAGCAGTTTCAAAGTTTCCACCGAGCAGTACTTC.

CDR3 nucleotide sequence: TGTGCCAGCGCTACAGGGGGAGATACGCAGTATTTT. Protein sequence: CASATGGDTQYF. The V call is TRBV7-9, the J call TRBJ2-3, with TRBD1 matching 8 bases. This CDR3 region has 12 residues. Trimming cost V 8 bases and J 5 bases; bases outside gene matches: 3. CDR1 and CDR2 (germline): SEHNR, FQNEAQ (reference sequence).

The chain couples TRBV28 to TRBJ2-2; 14 bases are shared with TRBD2. Germline CDR1 and CDR2: MDHEN and SYDVKM. The V gene end was trimmed by 6 bases and the J gene end by 6 bases; junction bases not matched to a gene: 3. This CDR3 is built from 15 residues. CDR3 coding DNA: TGTGCCAGCAGCCGACTAGCGGGAGGGGCCGGGGAGCTGTTTTTT. It codes for CASSRLAGGAGELFF.

The chain uses TRBV28 and TRBJ2-7; TRBD2 aligns across 15 bases. The V segment lost 5 bases and the J segment 6 bases; nucleotides outside the gene matches: 8. CDR1 is MDHEN and CDR2 is SYDVKM in the germline V gene. CDR3 size: 16 residues. The CDR3: CASSPPGTSGRTEQYF. As DNA, the CDR3 is TGTGCCAGCAGTCCCCCCGGGACTAGCGGGAGGACCGAGCAGTACTTC.

This chain links TRBV5-8 with TRBJ2-2; 10 bases agree with TRBD2. CDR3 length: 15 residues. With 4 bases clipped from V and 4 bases from J, the junction kept 4 bases outside the gene matches. CDR1 is SGHTS and CDR2 is YDEGEE in the germline V gene. In DNA, the CDR3 is TGTGCCAGCAGCCGGAGGACTAGCGGCACCGGGGAGCTGTTTTTT. Protein product: CASSRRTSGTGELFF.

This rearrangement joins TRBV30 to TRBJ1-6; D is unclear. V lost 1 base, J lost 5 bases, and 9 bases lay in between. The CDR3 loop spans 14 amino acids. Germline V lookup: CDR1 GTSNPN, CDR2 SVGIG (reference sequence). CDR3 sequence: CAWSAGPDNSPLHF. The CDR3 DNA follows: TGTGCCTGGAGTGCCGGACCCGATAATTCACCCCTCCACTTT.

The genes are TRBV19 and TRBJ2-6, with D perhaps matching TRBD2 (6 bases). V was shortened by 3 bases and J by 0 bases, with 9 bases between the two germline ends. CDR3 length: 16 amino acids. The germline V gene has CDR1 LNHDA and CDR2 SQIVND (reference sequence). The CDR3 nucleotides are TGTGCCAGTAGTATTTCGGGGGTCTCTGGGGCCAACGTCCTGACTTTC. Translated: CASSISGVSGANVLTF.

The chain links TRBV7-9 to TRBJ2-1; 10 positions agree with TRBD1. Germline V gene lookup returns CDR1 SEHNR and CDR2 FQNEAQ (reference sequence). Trimming cost V 5 bases and J 7 bases; bases outside gene matches: 11. The CDR3 is made up of 16 amino acids. The CDR3 here is CASSEWDRGGSNEQFF. In nucleotides, the CDR3 is TGTGCCAGCAGCGAATGGGACAGGGGAGGTTCGAATGAGCAGTTCTTC.

The chain combines TRBV7-2 with TRBJ2-2, with D possibly being TRBD2 (5 bases). Germline lookup yields CDR1 SGHTA and CDR2 FQGNSA. The V and J ends lost 1 base and 4 bases respectively, with 10 bases between them. This CDR3 contains 15 residues. CDR3 in amino acids: CASSLGRAGTGELFF. As DNA, the CDR3 is TGTGCCAGCAGCTTAGGGCGGGCGGGCACCGGGGAGCTGTTTTTT.

V usage is TRBV28 and J usage is TRBJ2-5, with D possibly matching TRBD1 (6 bases). Germline lookup yields CDR1 MDHEN and CDR2 SYDVKM. The V gene lost 8 bases and the J gene lost 1 base, with 20 bases spanning the gap. The CDR3 length is 16 residues. The CDR3 reads CASGEAGGRGQETQYF. Written as DNA, the CDR3 is TGTGCCAGCGGAGAAGCCGGAGGCAGGGGCCAAGAGACCCAGTACTTC.

V is TRBV5-6 and J is TRBJ1-5; D not resolved. The CDR3 is 12 residues long. V dropped 3 bases and J dropped 4 bases, with 5 bases sitting between them. Germline V lookup: CDR1 SGHDT, CDR2 YYEEEE. Here the CDR3 DNA reads TGTGCCAGCAGCTCGGAGAATCAGCCCCAGCATTTT. This translates into CASSSENQPQHF.

This chain connects TRBV6-5 to TRBJ1-1, with a possible D match to TRBD1 (5 bases). Trimming removed 0 bases at V and 3 bases at J, with 11 bases between. The germline V gene encodes CDR1 MNHEY and CDR2 SVGAGI. CDR3 length: 15 residues. This CDR3 is CASSYSRDGHTEAFF. The CDR3 DNA reads TGTGCCAGCAGTTACTCGAGGGACGGACACACTGAAGCTTTCTTT.

The chain recombines TRBV15 with TRBJ2-3; a weak D match, TRBD2 (6 bases). Germline V gene data show CDR1 as LNHNV and CDR2 as YYDKDF (reference sequence). V gave up 8 bases and J gave up 1 base, with 10 bases separating them. This CDR3 is 13 amino acids long. CDR3 nucleotide sequence: TGTGCCACCCGGCGGGGACGCACAGATACGCAGTATTTT. This translates into CATRRGRTDTQYF. The whole variable domain, remainder taken from reference TRBV15 and TRBJ2-3, is DAMVIQNPRYQVTQFGKPVTLSCSQTLNHNVMYWYQQKSSQAPKLLFHYYDKDFNNEADTPDNFQSRRPNTSFCFLDIRSPGLGDTAMYLCATRRGRTDTQYFGPGTRLTVL.

V and J are TRBV7-2 and TRBJ2-6; D is perhaps TRBD2 (5 bases). Germline V gene data show CDR1 as SGHTA and CDR2 as FQGNSA. Trimming removed 6 bases at V and 0 bases at J, with 18 bases between. The CDR3 covers 18 residues. CDR3 residues: CASSLRGPNNSGANVLTF. In DNA form, the CDR3 reads TGTGCCAGCAGTCTTAGAGGGCCGAATAACTCTGGGGCCAACGTCCTGACTTTC.

This clone showed up just once. V gene TRBV19 combines with J gene TRBJ2-3; D is possibly TRBD1 (5 bases). The CDR3 runs 13 residues. Deletions cut 4 bases from V and 0 bases from J, with 5 bases between. From germline, CDR1 is LNHDA and CDR2 SQIVND (reference sequence). CDR3 bases: TGTGCCAGTAGTAAGGGGAGCACAGATACGCAGTATTTT. Residues: CASSKGSTDTQYF.

V is TRBV19 and J is TRBJ1-4; 7 bases fit TRBD1. V lost 4 bases and J lost 5; bases outside the gene matches: 7. The CDR3 spans 15 residues. Germline CDR1 is LNHDA and CDR2 is SQIVND (reference sequence). CDR3 sequence reads: CASSKRDSLNEKLFF. The CDR3 DNA reads as TGTGCCAGTAGTAAAAGGGACAGCTTGAATGAAAAACTGTTTTTT.

This rearrangement joins TRBV29-1 to TRBJ2-1, with TRBD2 identical over 9 bases. After removal of 1 base from V and 4 bases from J, the junction contained 2 bases not matched to a gene. Looked up from germline, CDR1 is SQVTM and CDR2 is ANQGSEA. The CDR3 runs to 14 residues. CDR3 protein: CSVEGLAGYNEQFF. CDR3 DNA sequence: TGCAGCGTTGAAGGGCTAGCGGGGTACAATGAGCAGTTCTTC.

This sequence joins TRBV11-2 and TRBJ2-7, with TRBD2 matching over 7 bases. This CDR3 spans 16 amino acids. V gave up 1 base and J gave up 7 bases; unmatched junction bases: 13. The germline gives CDR1 SGHAT, CDR2 FQNNGV. CDR3: CASSLGGGTPRWEQYF. The CDR3 nucleotides read TGTGCCAGCAGCTTAGGGGGGGGGACTCCCCGATGGGAGCAGTACTTC.

This sequence joins TRBV9 and TRBJ2-7; D is unclear. CDR1 and CDR2 (germline): SGDLS, YYNGEE. Trimming took 3 bases from V and 4 from J, leaving 11 bases between them. The CDR3 runs to 13 residues. For the CDR3, the DNA is TGTGCCAGCAGCGCCCCGAGTGAGTACGAGCAGTACTTC. This encodes CASSAPSEYEQYF.

This chain uses TRBV30 with TRBJ1-5; 7 bases align to TRBD1. V dropped 0 bases and J dropped 4; count of bases not matched to a gene: 6. Germline-derived CDR1 and CDR2 are GTSNPN and SVGIG (reference sequence). The CDR3 is 15 residues long. In DNA form, the CDR3 reads TGTGCCTGGAGTGTACCCCAGGGGGGGAATCAGCCCCAGCATTTT. Its protein is CAWSVPQGGNQPQHF.